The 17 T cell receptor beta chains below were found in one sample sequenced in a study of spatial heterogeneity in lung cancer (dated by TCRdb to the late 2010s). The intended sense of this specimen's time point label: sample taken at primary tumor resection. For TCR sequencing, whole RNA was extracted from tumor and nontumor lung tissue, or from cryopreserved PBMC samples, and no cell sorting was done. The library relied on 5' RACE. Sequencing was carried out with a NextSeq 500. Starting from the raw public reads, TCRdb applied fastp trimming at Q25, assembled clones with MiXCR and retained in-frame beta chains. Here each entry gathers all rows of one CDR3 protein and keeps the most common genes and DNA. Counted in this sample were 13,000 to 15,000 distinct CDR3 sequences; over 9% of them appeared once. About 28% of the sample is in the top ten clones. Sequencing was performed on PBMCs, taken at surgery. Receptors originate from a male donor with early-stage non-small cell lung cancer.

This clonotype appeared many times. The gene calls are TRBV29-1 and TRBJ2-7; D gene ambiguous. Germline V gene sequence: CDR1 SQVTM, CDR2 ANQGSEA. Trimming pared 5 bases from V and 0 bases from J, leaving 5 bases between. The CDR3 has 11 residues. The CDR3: CSVRLSYEQYF. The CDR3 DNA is TGCAGCGTTCGACTCTCCTACGAGCAGTACTTC.

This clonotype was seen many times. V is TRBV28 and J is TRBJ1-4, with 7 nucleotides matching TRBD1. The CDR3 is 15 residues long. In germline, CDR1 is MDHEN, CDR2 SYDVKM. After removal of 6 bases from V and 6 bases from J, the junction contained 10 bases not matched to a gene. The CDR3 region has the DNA TGTGCCAGCAGCCCAACCGACAGGGCGGATGAAAAACTGTTTTTT. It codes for CASSPTDRADEKLFF.

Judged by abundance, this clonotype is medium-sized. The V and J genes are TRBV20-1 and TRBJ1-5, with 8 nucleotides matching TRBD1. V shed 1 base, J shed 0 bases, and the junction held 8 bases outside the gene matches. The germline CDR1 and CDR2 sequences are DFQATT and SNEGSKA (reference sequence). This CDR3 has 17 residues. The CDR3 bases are TGCAGTGCTAGAGGAAGGACAGGGCTTTATAGCAATCAGCCCCAGCATTTT. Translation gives CSARGRTGLYSNQPQHF.

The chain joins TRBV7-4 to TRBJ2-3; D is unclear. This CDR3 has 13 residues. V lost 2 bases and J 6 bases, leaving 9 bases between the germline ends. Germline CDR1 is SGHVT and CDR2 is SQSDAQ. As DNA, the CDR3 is TGTGCCAGCAGCTTACAGCCCCGGGATACGCAGTATTTT. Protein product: CASSLQPRDTQYF.

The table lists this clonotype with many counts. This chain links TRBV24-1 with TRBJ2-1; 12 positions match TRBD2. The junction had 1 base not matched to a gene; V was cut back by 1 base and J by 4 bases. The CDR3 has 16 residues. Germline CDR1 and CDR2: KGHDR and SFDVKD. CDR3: CATSDFTSGRYNEQFF. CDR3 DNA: TGTGCCACCAGTGATTTCACTAGCGGGAGGTACAATGAGCAGTTCTTC.

This chain's CDR3 is CASSRQGRSYNEQFF. The CDR3 coding sequence is TGTGCCAGCAGCCGACAGGGTAGGTCCTACAATGAGCAGTTCTTC. The chain has TRBV6-5 and TRBJ2-1; 7 nucleotides agree with TRBD1. Germline CDR1 MNHEY, CDR2 SVGAGI. The CDR3 totals 15 residues. The V gene end was trimmed by 6 bases and the J gene end by 1 base; junction bases not matched to a gene: 6.

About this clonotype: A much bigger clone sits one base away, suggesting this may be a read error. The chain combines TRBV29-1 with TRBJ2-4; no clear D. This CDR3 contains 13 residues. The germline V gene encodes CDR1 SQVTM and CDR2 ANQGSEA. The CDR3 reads CGVEVGGPDIQYF. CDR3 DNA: TGCGGCGTTGAAGTCGGTGGGCCGGACATTCAGTACTTC.

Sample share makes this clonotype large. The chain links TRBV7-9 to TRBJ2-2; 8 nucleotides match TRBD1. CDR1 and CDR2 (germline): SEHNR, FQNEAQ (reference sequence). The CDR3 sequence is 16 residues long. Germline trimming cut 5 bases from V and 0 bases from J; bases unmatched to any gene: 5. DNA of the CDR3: TGTGCCAGCAGCCACCGACAGGGGTCGAACACCGGGGAGCTGTTTTTT. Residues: CASSHRQGSNTGELFF. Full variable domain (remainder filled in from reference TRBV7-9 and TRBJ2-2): DTGVSQNPRHKITKRGQNVTFRCDPISEHNRLYWYRQTLGQGPEFLTYFQNEAQLEKSRLLSDRFSAERPKGSFSTLEIQRTEQGDSAMYLCASSHRQGSNTGELFFGEGSRLTVL.

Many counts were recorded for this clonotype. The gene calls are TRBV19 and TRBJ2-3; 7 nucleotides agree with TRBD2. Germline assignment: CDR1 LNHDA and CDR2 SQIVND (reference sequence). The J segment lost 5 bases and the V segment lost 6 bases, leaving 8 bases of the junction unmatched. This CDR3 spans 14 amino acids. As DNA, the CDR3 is TGTGCCAGTAGCCCTGGGGTAGCGGGAGATACGCAGTATTTT. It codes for CASSPGVAGDTQYF.

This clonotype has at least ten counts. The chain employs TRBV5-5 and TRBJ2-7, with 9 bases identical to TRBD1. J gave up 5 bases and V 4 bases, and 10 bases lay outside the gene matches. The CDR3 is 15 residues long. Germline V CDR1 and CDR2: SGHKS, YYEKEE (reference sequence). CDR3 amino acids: CASSTEDRGLHEQYF. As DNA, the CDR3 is TGTGCCAGCAGCACCGAGGACAGGGGCTTGCACGAGCAGTACTTC.

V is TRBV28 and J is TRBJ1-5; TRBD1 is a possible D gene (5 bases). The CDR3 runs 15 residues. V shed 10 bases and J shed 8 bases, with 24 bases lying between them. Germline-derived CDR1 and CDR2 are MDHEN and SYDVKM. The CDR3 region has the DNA TGTGCCACCCTTGGCGGACAAAGGTCTGGGGAGCCCCAGCATTTT. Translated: CATLGGQRSGEPQHF.

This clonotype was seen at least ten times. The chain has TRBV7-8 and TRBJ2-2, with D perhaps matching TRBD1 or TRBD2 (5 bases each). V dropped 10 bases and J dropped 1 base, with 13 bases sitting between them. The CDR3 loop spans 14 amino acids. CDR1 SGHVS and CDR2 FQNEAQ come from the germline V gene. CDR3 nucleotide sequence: TGTGCCACTACGGGACGGATGAACACCGGGGAGCTGTTTTTT. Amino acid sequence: CATTGRMNTGELFF.

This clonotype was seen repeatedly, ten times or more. The CDR3 DNA follows: TGTGCCAGCAGCTTCGGGCCCGGACGCCGGACCCAGTACTTC. It codes for CASSFGPGRRTQYF. J is TRBJ2-5 and V is TRBV11-2; unclear D gene. V dropped 3 bases and J dropped 7 bases, with 15 bases sitting between them. This CDR3 spans 14 amino acids. Germline CDR1 reads SGHAT; CDR2 reads FQNNGV.

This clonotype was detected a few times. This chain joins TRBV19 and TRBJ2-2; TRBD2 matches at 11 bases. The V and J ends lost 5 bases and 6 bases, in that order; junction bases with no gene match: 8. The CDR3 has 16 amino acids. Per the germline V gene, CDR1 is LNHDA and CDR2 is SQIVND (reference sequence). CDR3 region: CASSASTSGSSGELFF. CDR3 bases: TGTGCCAGTAGTGCTTCCACTAGCGGGAGTTCCGGGGAGCTGTTTTTT.

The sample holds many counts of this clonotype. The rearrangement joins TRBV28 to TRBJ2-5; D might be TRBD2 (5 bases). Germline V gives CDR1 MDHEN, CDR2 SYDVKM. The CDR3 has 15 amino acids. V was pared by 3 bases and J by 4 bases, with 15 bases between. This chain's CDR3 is CASSLGVAGVETQYF. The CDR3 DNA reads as TGTGCCAGCAGTTTGGGCGTGGCCGGGGTAGAGACCCAGTACTTC.

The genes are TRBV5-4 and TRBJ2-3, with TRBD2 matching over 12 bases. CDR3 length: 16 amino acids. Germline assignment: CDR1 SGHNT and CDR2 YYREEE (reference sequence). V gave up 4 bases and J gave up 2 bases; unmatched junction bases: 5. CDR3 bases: TGTGCCAGCAGCGCAGGACTAGCGGGGTCCACAGATACGCAGTATTTT. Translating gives CASSAGLAGSTDTQYF.

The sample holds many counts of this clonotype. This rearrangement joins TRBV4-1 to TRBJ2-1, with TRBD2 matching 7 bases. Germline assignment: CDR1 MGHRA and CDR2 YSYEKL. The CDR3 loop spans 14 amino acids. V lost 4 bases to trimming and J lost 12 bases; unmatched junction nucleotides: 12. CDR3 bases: TGCGCCAGCAGCCCAGGGCGGGGGACCGGGGGGCAGTTCTTC. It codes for CASSPGRGTGGQFF.